This T cell receptor beta chain was found in a study of T cell repertoires in cytomegalovirus infection. Study summary: The public TCR beta signatures pointed to both CMV infection and matching HLA type.

TCRdb reprocessed the reads via MiXCR and lists one record per CDR3 protein. The repertoire holds 680,000 or so distinct CDR3 sequences, with 35% as singletons. Study conclusions and caveats: Carriage of CMV together with the relevant HLA was identifiable through cumulative public TCR beta family frequency. HLA-C-restricted TCR beta clonotypes specific for CMV led the ex vivo response.

Trimming removed 5 bases at V and 8 bases at J, with 10 bases between. This CDR3 comprises 12 residues. Of note for this clonotype: Its antigen remains unidentified.

Material for sequencing was PBMCs. This TCR was recovered from a human donor in good health (CMV status not recorded). Some clones in this sample may be carry-over from other donors' samples. The chain has TRBV12-3 or TRBV12-4 and TRBJ2-4; D is undetermined. CDR3: CASSQSGDIQYF. The CDR3 DNA sequence: TGTGCCAGCAGTCAAAGTGGGGACATTCAGTACTTC.